This TCR beta chain was captured in a study of T cells after yellow fever vaccination. The CDR3 runs to 15 residues. The V end was cut by 5 bases, the J end by 8 bases, with 16 bases between. CDR1 is MNHEY and CDR2 is SMNVEV in the germline V gene (reference sequence). TCRdb fed the 5' RACE reads into MiXCR, producing one record per CDR3 protein. The sample has a few hundred thousand distinct CDR3 sequences; 6% to 8% are singletons. This clonotype was seen a handful of times. The starting material was PBMCs, obtained 5 days after the yellow fever booster vaccination. This sequence was found in a man aged 30-40 years who received the YFV17D yellow fever vaccine. The rearrangement links TRBV27 to TRBJ1-6; D uncertain. CDR3 nucleotides: TGTGCCAGCAGTGTCCGTACTGATGGGCATTCACCCCTCCACTTT. Translation gives CASSVRTDGHSPLHF.